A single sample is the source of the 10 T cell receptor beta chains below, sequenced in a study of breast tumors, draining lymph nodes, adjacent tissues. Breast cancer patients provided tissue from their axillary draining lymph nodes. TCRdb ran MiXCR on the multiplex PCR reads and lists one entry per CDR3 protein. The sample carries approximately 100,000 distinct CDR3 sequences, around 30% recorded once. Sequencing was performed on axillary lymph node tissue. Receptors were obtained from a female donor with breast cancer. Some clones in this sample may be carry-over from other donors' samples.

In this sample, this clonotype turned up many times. For the CDR3, the DNA is TGTGCCACCAGTGATGGAGGGACTAGAGGCTACACCTTC. Its protein is CATSDGGTRGYTF. The V and J genes are TRBV24-1 and TRBJ1-2; D is perhaps TRBD1 (5 bases). Between the trimmed V and J ends, which lost 3 bases and 8 bases, there was a span of 12 bases. Germline CDR1 and CDR2: KGHDR and SFDVKD. CDR3 length equals 13 residues.

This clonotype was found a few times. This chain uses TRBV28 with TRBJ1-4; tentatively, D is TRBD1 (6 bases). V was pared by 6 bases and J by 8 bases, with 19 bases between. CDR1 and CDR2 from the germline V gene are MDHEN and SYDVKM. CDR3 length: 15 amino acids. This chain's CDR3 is CASSPPRGGREKLFF. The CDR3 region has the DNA TGTGCCAGCAGCCCCCCTCGGGGGGGGCGGGAAAAACTGTTTTTT.

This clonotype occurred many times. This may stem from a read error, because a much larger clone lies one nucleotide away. CDR3 nucleotide sequence: TGTGCCAGCAGTTTCGACCAGGGAGAGGTTGGCTACACCTTC. Translation: CASSFDQGEVGYTF. The V gene is TRBV12-3 or TRBV12-4, the J gene TRBJ1-2, with D possibly matching TRBD1 (5 bases). V was clipped by 3 bases and J by 7 bases, with 15 bases between them. The CDR3 totals 14 residues.

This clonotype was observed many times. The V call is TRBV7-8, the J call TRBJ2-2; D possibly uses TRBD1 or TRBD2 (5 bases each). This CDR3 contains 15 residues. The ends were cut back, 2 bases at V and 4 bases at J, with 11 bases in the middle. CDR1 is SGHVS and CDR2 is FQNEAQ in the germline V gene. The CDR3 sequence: CASSLLGGSTGELFF. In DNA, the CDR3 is TGTGCCAGCAGCTTACTTGGGGGTAGCACCGGGGAGCTGTTTTTT.

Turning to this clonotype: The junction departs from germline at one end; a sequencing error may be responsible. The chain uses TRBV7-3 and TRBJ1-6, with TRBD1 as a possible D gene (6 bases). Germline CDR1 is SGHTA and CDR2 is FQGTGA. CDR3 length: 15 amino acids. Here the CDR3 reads CASSQMSGGRSPPHF. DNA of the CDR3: TGTGCCAGCAGCCAAATGTCGGGGGGCAGGTCACCCCCCCACTTT. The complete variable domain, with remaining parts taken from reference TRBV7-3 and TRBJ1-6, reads GAGVSQTPSNKVTEKGKYVELRCDPISGHTALYWYRQSLGQGPEFLIYFQGTGAADDSGLPNDRFFAVRPEGSVSTLKIQRTERGDSAVYLCASSQMSGGRSPPHFGNGTRLTVT.

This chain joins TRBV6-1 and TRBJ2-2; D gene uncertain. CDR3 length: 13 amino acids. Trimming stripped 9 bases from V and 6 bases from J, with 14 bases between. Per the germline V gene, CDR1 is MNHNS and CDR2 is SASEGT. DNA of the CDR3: TGTGCCAGAGGTCACGCCGCCTCCGGGGAGCTGTTTTTT. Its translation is CARGHAASGELFF.

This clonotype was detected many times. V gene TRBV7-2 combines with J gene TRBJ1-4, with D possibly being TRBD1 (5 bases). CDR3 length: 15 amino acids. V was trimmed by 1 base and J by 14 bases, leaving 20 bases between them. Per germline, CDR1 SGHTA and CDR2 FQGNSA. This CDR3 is CASSLGGSKGGLLFF. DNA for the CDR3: TGTGCCAGCAGCTTAGGGGGCTCGAAAGGCGGGTTGCTGTTTTTT. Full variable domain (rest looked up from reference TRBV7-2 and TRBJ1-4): GAGVSQSPSNKVTEKGKDVELRCDPISGHTALYWYRQSLGQGLEFLIYFQGNSAPDKSGLPSDRFSAERTGGSVSTLTIQRTQQEDSAVYLCASSLGGSKGGLLFFGSGTQLSVL.

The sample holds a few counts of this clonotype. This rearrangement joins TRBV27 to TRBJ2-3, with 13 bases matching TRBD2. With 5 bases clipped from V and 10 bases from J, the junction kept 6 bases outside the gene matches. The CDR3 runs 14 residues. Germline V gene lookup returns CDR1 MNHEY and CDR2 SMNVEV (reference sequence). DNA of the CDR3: TGTGCCAGCAGTACCCGGACTAGCGGGAGTCCGCAGTATTTT. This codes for CASSTRTSGSPQYF.

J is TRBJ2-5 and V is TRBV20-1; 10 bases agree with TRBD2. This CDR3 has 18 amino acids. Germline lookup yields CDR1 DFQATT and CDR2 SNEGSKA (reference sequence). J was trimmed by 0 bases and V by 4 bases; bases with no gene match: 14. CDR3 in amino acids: CSATSLLAGPQNQETQYF. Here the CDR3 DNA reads TGCAGTGCTACCTCGCTACTAGCGGGGCCCCAGAACCAAGAGACCCAGTACTTC.

CDR3 residues: CASRGGESYEQYF. The CDR3 DNA reads as TGCGCCAGCAGAGGAGGAGAATCCTACGAGCAGTACTTC. This rearrangement joins TRBV5-1 to TRBJ2-7; D might be TRBD2 (5 bases). The germline V gene encodes CDR1 SGHRS and CDR2 YFSETQ. The ends were cut back, 5 bases at V and 1 base at J, with 10 bases in the middle. CDR3 length: 13 residues.